This T cell receptor (beta chain) was identified during a study of patients and donors after allogeneic stem cell transplantation. TCRdb reanalysed the RT-PCR reads using MiXCR and keeps one entry per CDR3 protein. The table has over 400,000 distinct CDR3 sequences, roughly 17% seen once. Germline CDR1 reads SEHNR; CDR2 reads FQNEAQ (reference sequence). V trimming: 0 bases; J trimming: 0 bases; junction bases outside the gene matches: 1. The CDR3 has 17 residues. The sequenced material came from blood, either unsorted or a sorted T cell fraction (not recorded which). J is TRBJ1-4 and V is TRBV7-9, with TRBD1 identical over 10 bases. The clonotype was recovered from a human donor who was either an allogeneic HSCT recipient or a stem cell or donor lymphocyte infusion donor (not recorded which). It is not recorded whose cells these are; they may come from a transplant donor. The CDR3 here is CASSLATGGPTNEKLFF. The DNA for the CDR3 is TGTGCCAGCAGCTTAGCGACAGGGGGCCCAACTAATGAAAAACTGTTTTTT.